The clone carrying this TCR beta chain was counted only a few times. What it binds is not known. The CDR3 contains 15 residues. The germline CDR1 and CDR2 sequences are MNHNY and SVGAGI (reference sequence). V was cut by 2 bases and J by 6 bases, with 17 bases left in between. This sample was taken from a study of graft-versus-host responses after intestinal transplantation. Study-wide background: Recipients obtained multivisceral, liver-intestinal, or isolated intestinal transplants. Study outcomes and limitations: Ileal or blood samples showed some GvH clones first, and such clones were also found in recipient marrow. Allograft clonal ratios (graft-versus-host to host-versus-graft) were high in patients who had graft-donor T cell macrochimerism.

The repertoire was sequenced with immunoSEQ multiplex PCR; TCRdb's copy has only in-frame clones and lacks some. The sample comprises about 97,000 clones, around 90% of which are singletons, and about 16% rests with the top ten. This receptor was identified in a human patient who received an intestinal transplant, so some T cells may come from the graft donor. The sample in question was PBMCs, obtained 450 to 460 days after intestinal transplant. The V call is TRBV6-6, the J call TRBJ2-7, with TRBD2 as a possible D gene (7 bases). The CDR3 sequence: CASSYGGALRGEQYF. In DNA, the CDR3 is TGTGCCAGCAGTTACGGGGGGGCTTTGCGGGGCGAGCAGTACTTC.